The present entry profiles one T cell receptor beta chain with its context. The same CDR3 also results from other DNA sequences found in this sample. CDR1 and CDR2 (germline): GTSNPN, SVGIG (reference sequence). The CDR3 runs 14 residues. Trimming took 2 bases from V and 1 from J, leaving 11 bases between them. Produced via immunoSEQ multiplex PCR; TCRdb's table is partial and in-frame only. Of about 480,000 clones detected, approximately 79% appear once; the ten largest clones hold under 15%. These data belong to a study of shared clonotypes between healthy human individuals. The source is a middle-aged woman in good health. Some clones in this sample may be carry-over from other donors' samples. The chain uses TRBV30 and TRBJ1-1; D is ambiguous. The sequencing sample was made of PBMCs. CDR3 sequence reads: CAWSPGLPNTEAFF. The CDR3 DNA reads TGTGCCTGGAGTCCCGGTTTGCCGAACACTGAAGCTTTCTTT.